The 15 T cell receptor beta chains below come from one sample, sequenced in a study of T cell responses to AZD1222 COVID-19 vaccine. The table came from immunoSEQ multiplex PCR; TCRdb's copy has only in-frame clones and leaves some out. The sample lists tens of thousands of clones; approximately 83% were seen once. The source was peripheral blood, collected 28 days after the second AZD1222 dose. Source of these receptors: an adult who received the AZD1222 COVID-19 vaccine.

The chain joins TRBV5-4 to TRBJ1-1, with a weak D call TRBD1 (5 bases). The CDR3 spans 16 residues. Germline values: CDR1 SGHNT, CDR2 YYREEE (reference sequence). V was cut by 4 bases and J by 2 bases, with 18 bases left in between. This chain's CDR3 is CASSHIGRGLNTEAFF. In DNA, the CDR3 is TGTGCCAGCAGCCACATTGGGAGGGGCTTAAACACTGAAGCTTTCTTT.

This chain connects TRBV27 to TRBJ1-5; perhaps TRBD1 as D (6 bases). Trimming cost V 6 bases and J 0 bases, with 15 bases left between them. CDR3 length: 16 residues. Germline-derived CDR1 and CDR2 are MNHEY and SMNVEV (reference sequence). The CDR3 bases are TGTGCCAGCAGCCCCTACGGACAGAATAGCAATCAGCCCCAGCATTTT. Translation: CASSPYGQNSNQPQHF.

J is TRBJ2-2 and V is TRBV5-1; tentatively, D is TRBD1 or TRBD2 (5 bases each). The CDR3 totals 14 residues. V was trimmed by 7 bases and J by 5 bases, leaving 15 bases between them. CDR1 and CDR2 from the germline V gene are SGHRS and YFSETQ. For the CDR3, the DNA is TGCGCCAGCTTTGATACTGGGGGAACCGGGGAGCTGTTTTTT. As protein: CASFDTGGTGELFF. The full variable domain, completed using reference TRBV5-1 and TRBJ2-2, is KAGVTQTPRYLIKTRGQQVTLSCSPISGHRSVSWYQQTPGQGLQFLFEYFSETQRNKGNFPGRFSGRQFSNSRSEMNVSTLELGDSALYLCASFDTGGTGELFFGEGSRLTVL.

This chain links TRBV10-3 with TRBJ2-7; 14 nucleotides line up with TRBD2. The CDR3 is 16 residues long. CDR1 is ENHRY, CDR2 SYGVKD, per germline. The ends lost 5 bases at V and 4 bases at J; junction bases unmatched: 7. CDR3 amino acids: CAISSGTSGSLYEQYF. The CDR3 nucleotides are TGTGCCATCAGTTCCGGGACTAGCGGGAGTTTGTACGAGCAGTACTTC.

J is TRBJ2-2 and V is TRBV7-6; 8 nucleotides match TRBD2. V lost 2 bases to trimming and J lost 3 bases; unmatched junction nucleotides: 8. Germline CDR1 reads SGHVS; CDR2 reads FNYEAQ. The CDR3 totals 17 residues. The CDR3 DNA sequence: TGTGCCAGCAGCTTAAGGGGACTAGTGTTTGACACCGGGGAGCTGTTTTTT. Its protein product is CASSLRGLVFDTGELFF. The full variable domain, with the rest looked up from reference TRBV7-6 and TRBJ2-2, is GAGVSQSPRYKVTKRGQDVALRCDPISGHVSLYWYRQALGQGPEFLTYFNYEAQQDKSGLPNDRFSAERPEGSISTLTIQRTEQRDSAMYRCASSLRGLVFDTGELFFGEGSRLTVL.

The J gene is TRBJ1-5, the V gene TRBV19; unclear D gene. Trimming removed 1 base at V and 0 bases at J, with 4 bases between. Germline CDR1 is LNHDA and CDR2 is SQIVND (reference sequence). This CDR3 comprises 14 residues. The CDR3 protein is CASSIVGSNQPQHF. The CDR3 nucleotides are TGTGCCAGTAGTATAGTTGGTAGCAATCAGCCCCAGCATTTT.

This clone has only a few counts. The chain employs TRBV5-1 and TRBJ1-4, with 8 bases lining up with TRBD1. Germline CDR1 SGHRS, CDR2 YFSETQ. The CDR3 loop spans 14 amino acids. The V and J ends lost 4 bases and 5 bases, in that order; junction bases with no gene match: 4. Here the CDR3 reads CASSRGQENEKLFF. DNA for the CDR3: TGCGCCAGCAGCCGGGGACAGGAGAATGAAAAACTGTTTTTT.

V usage is TRBV4-1 and J usage is TRBJ2-7; D unresolved. The better agreement between TRBJ2-1 and the DNA end casts doubt on the J call. CDR1 and CDR2 from the germline V gene are MGHRA and YSYEKL. CDR3 length: 15 residues. CDR3 loop: CASSQGALAPYEQFF. DNA of the CDR3: TGCGCCAGCAGCCAAGGGGCTCTGGCCCCCTACGAGCAGTTCTTC.

This clone has a handful of counts. The chain uses TRBV9 and TRBJ1-2, with D possibly being TRBD1 (5 bases). The CDR3 runs 13 residues. The germline CDR1 and CDR2 sequences are SGDLS and YYNGEE. V was shortened by 3 bases and J by 6 bases, with 12 bases between the two germline ends. The CDR3 region has the DNA TGTGCCAGCAGCGACGGGACGATAGATGGCTACACCTTC. Translation gives CASSDGTIDGYTF.

The chain links TRBV2 to TRBJ1-6; D perhaps matches TRBD1 (6 bases). The CDR3 is made up of 13 amino acids. The ends were cut back, 6 bases at V and 7 bases at J, with 10 bases in the middle. Germline lookup yields CDR1 SNHLY and CDR2 FYNNEI. The CDR3 region is CASSGQNNSPLHF. The CDR3, as DNA: TGTGCCAGCAGCGGACAGAACAATTCACCCCTCCACTTT.

The chain has TRBV5-4 and TRBJ1-1, with D perhaps TRBD1 (6 bases). The CDR3 loop spans 16 amino acids. Germline CDR1 reads SGHNT; CDR2 reads YYREEE (reference sequence). V was clipped by 3 bases and J by 1 base, with 16 bases between them. The CDR3 DNA reads as TGTGCCAGCAGCTCGGGGGGCTCAGGGTGGAACACTGAAGCTTTCTTT. Its translation: CASSSGGSGWNTEAFF.

This chain connects TRBV12-2 to TRBJ2-7; the table's D call of TRBD2 was not tested on the DNA. TRBV12-2 is termed a pseudogene. This CDR3 is built from 14 residues. The CDR3 DNA reads TGTGCAAGTCCCACCGGGGGGGCCCCCTACGAGCAGTACGTC. This sequence encodes CASPTGGAPYEQYV.

V is TRBV29-1 and J is TRBJ2-5; TRBD2 matches at 11 bases. Trimming removed 8 bases from V and 5 bases from J; junction bases left unmatched: 4. The germline V gene has CDR1 SQVTM and CDR2 ANQGSEA. There are 12 residues in the CDR3. CDR3 amino acids: CSLTSGTETQYF. The CDR3 region has the DNA TGCAGCCTGACTAGCGGGACGGAGACCCAGTACTTC.

There are a few counts of this clone. The chain recombines TRBV9 with TRBJ1-5, with a tentative D call TRBD1 (5 bases). CDR1 SGDLS and CDR2 YYNGEE come from the germline V gene. V was shortened by 4 bases and J by 7 bases, with 12 bases between the two germline ends. The CDR3 is 13 residues long. The CDR3 nucleotides are TGTGCCAGCAGCTTTGACGGGGCCCAGCCCCAGCATTTT. Protein: CASSFDGAQPQHF.

The chain carries TRBV29-1 and TRBJ2-7, with 10 bases aligning to TRBD2. The CDR3 extends over 14 amino acids. V lost 3 bases, J lost 0 bases, and 2 bases stayed unmatched. Per the germline V gene, CDR1 is SQVTM and CDR2 is ANQGSEA. In nucleotides, the CDR3 is TGCAGCGTTGACTCTAGCGGGAGCTCCTACGAGCAGTACTTC. Translated: CSVDSSGSSYEQYF.